The 9 T cell receptor beta chains given below trace back to one sample, sequenced in a study of blood T cell repertoires in COVID-19 (dated by TCRdb to 2020 to 2021). Libraries were constructed by the immunoSEQ multiplex PCR assay. The clones in this table, taken by TCRdb from immuneACCESS, are in-frame only. Not every clone is retained; where verified, under half of the shortfall comes from an unresolved V gene, and the cause of the rest is unknown. The sample records about 230,000 clones, roughly nine tenths of which are singletons. 10% to 12% of the sample goes to the ten largest clones. Sequencing used PBMCs or T cells enriched from blood (not recorded which). These receptors were collected from a man aged 30 to 45 who had recovered from COVID-19.

The chain recombines TRBV28 with TRBJ1-2, with D possibly being TRBD1 (6 bases). The V and J ends lost 5 bases and 2 bases respectively, with 18 bases between them. The CDR3 sequence is 16 residues long. Germline loops: CDR1 MDHEN, CDR2 SYDVKM. The CDR3 nucleotides read TGTGCCAGCAGTCTATTACCGGGACAACAGAACTATGGCTACACCTTC. Amino acid sequence: CASSLLPGQQNYGYTF.

V is TRBV18 and J is TRBJ1-2, with a weak D call TRBD1 (5 bases). Germline CDR1 and CDR2: KGHSH and LQKENI. CDR3 length equals 14 residues. V was shortened by 3 bases and J by 3 bases, with 11 bases between the two germline ends. The CDR3 DNA reads TGTGCCAGCTCACCCAATAGGGGCGACTATGGCTACACCTTC. This gives the protein CASSPNRGDYGYTF. The whole variable domain, filled in from reference TRBV18 and TRBJ1-2, reads NAGVMQNPRHLVRRRGQEARLRCSPMKGHSHVYWYRQLPEEGLKFMVYLQKENIIDESGMPKERFSAEFPKEGPSILRIQQVVRGDSAAYFCASSPNRGDYGYTFGSGTRLTVV.

This chain joins TRBV28 and TRBJ1-5; D is possibly TRBD1 (6 bases). Trimming took 6 bases from V and 4 from J, leaving 10 bases between them. The CDR3 loop spans 13 amino acids. Germline assignment: CDR1 MDHEN and CDR2 SYDVKM. The chain's CDR3 is CASRVQGNQPQHF. The CDR3 coding sequence is TGTGCCAGCAGAGTACAGGGAAATCAGCCCCAGCATTTT. Looking up the rest from reference TRBV28 and TRBJ1-5 gives the full variable domain: DVKVTQSSRYLVKRTGEKVFLECVQDMDHENMFWYRQDPGLGLRLIYFSYDVKMKEKGDIPEGYSVSREKKERFSLILESASTNQTSMYLCASRVQGNQPQHFGDGTRLSIL.

This clone was counted a single time. V gene TRBV24-1 combines with J gene TRBJ2-5, with 8 nucleotides matching TRBD1. Germline loops: CDR1 KGHDR, CDR2 SFDVKD. V lost 3 bases and J lost 5; bases outside the gene matches: 7. CDR3 length equals 15 residues. The CDR3 protein is CATSDPGQGGETQYF. Written as DNA, the CDR3 is TGTGCCACCAGTGATCCCGGACAGGGTGGGGAGACCCAGTACTTC.

The rearrangement uses TRBV7-2 and TRBJ2-1; D is perhaps TRBD1 (7 bases). Per germline, CDR1 SGHTA and CDR2 FQGNSA. The CDR3 length is 15 residues. The ends were cut back, 5 bases at V and 4 bases at J, with 15 bases in the middle. This CDR3 is CASSPGGTAYNEQFF. The DNA for the CDR3 is TGTGCCAGCAGCCCAGGGGGGACAGCATACAATGAGCAGTTCTTC.

The rearrangement links TRBV2 to TRBJ1-2, with D hard to call. CDR3 length: 12 amino acids. CDR1 and CDR2 from the germline V gene are SNHLY and FYNNEI. Trimming took 4 bases from V and 2 from J, leaving 5 bases between them. This CDR3 is CASSGQNYGYTF. Here the CDR3 DNA reads TGTGCCAGCAGTGGTCAGAACTATGGCTACACCTTC.

Notes on this clone: This sample also contains other DNA sequences that code for the same CDR3. V usage is TRBV7-8 and J usage is TRBJ2-5; the D gene is possibly TRBD1 (6 bases). From germline, CDR1 is SGHVS and CDR2 FQNEAQ. V was shortened by 4 bases and J by 0 bases, with 12 bases between the two germline ends. The length of the CDR3 is 15 residues. The CDR3 coding sequence is TGTGCCAGCAGCTCCCTTAGGGGGTACCAAGAGACCCAGTACTTC. Encoded protein: CASSSLRGYQETQYF.

V gene TRBV2 combines with J gene TRBJ2-5; 9 nucleotides match TRBD2. V lost 6 bases to trimming and J lost 5 bases; unmatched junction nucleotides: 10. Looked up from germline, CDR1 is SNHLY and CDR2 is FYNNEI. The length of the CDR3 is 15 residues. CDR3 sequence (DNA): TGTGCCAGCAGAGACGGTGCGGGGGGGCCGGAGACCCAGTACTTC. Its protein is CASRDGAGGPETQYF.

V gene TRBV18 combines with J gene TRBJ1-4; D might be TRBD1 (6 bases). The germline V gene encodes CDR1 KGHSH and CDR2 LQKENI. Trimming cost V 3 bases and J 7 bases, with 9 bases left between them. The CDR3 extends over 13 amino acids. This CDR3 reads CASSPGQGEKLFF. In DNA form, the CDR3 reads TGTGCCAGCTCACCGGGACAAGGTGAAAAACTGTTTTTT. The full variable domain, rest sourced from reference TRBV18 and TRBJ1-4, is NAGVMQNPRHLVRRRGQEARLRCSPMKGHSHVYWYRQLPEEGLKFMVYLQKENIIDESGMPKERFSAEFPKEGPSILRIQQVVRGDSAAYFCASSPGQGEKLFFGSGTQLSVL.